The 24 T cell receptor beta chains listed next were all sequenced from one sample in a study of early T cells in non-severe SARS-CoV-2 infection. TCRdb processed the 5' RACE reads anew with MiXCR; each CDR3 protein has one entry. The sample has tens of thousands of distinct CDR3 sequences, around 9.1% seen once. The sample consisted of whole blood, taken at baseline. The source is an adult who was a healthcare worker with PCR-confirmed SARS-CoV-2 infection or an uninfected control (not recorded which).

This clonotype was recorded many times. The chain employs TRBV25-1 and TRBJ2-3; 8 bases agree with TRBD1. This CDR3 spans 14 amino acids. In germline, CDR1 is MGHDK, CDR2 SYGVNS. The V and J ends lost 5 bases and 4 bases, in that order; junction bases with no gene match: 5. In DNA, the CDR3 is TGTGCCAGCAGTCAGGCAGGGGGCGCAGATACGCAGTATTTT. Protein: CASSQAGGADTQYF.

CDR3 in DNA: TGTGCCAGCAGCTTGGAGGCAGGGGACACTGAAGCTTTCTTT. It encodes CASSLEAGDTEAFF. The V gene is TRBV5-4, the J gene TRBJ1-1; D perhaps matches TRBD1 (6 bases). The V gene's germline CDR1 is SGHNT and CDR2 YYREEE (reference sequence). V gave up 0 bases and J gave up 3 bases, with 9 bases separating them. The CDR3 has 14 amino acids.

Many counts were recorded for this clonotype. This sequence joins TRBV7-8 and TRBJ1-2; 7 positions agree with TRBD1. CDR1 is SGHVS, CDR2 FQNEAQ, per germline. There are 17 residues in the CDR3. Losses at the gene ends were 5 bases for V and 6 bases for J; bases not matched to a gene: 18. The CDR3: CASSLRRQGGNRDGYTF. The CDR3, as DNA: TGTGCCAGCAGCCTCAGGAGACAGGGAGGAAACAGGGATGGCTACACCTTC.

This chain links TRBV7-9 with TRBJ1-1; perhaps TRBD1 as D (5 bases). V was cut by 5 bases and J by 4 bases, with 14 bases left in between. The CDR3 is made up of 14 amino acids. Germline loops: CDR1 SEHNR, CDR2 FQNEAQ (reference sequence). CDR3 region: CASSLGGGGTEAFF. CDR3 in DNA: TGTGCCAGCAGCCTGGGGGGAGGCGGCACTGAAGCTTTCTTT.

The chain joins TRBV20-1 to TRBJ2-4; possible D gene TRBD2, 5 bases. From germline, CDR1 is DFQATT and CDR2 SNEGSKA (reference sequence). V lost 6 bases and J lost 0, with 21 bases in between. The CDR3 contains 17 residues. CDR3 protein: CSAIPLGLPSAKNIQYF. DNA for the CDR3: TGCAGTGCCATACCACTAGGGCTTCCTTCAGCCAAAAACATTCAGTACTTC.

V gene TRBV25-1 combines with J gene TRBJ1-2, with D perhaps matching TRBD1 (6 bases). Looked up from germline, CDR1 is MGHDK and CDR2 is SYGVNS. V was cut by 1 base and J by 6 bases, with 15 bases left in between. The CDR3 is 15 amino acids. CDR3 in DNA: TGTGCCAGCAGTGAATCAAGGGGGGGACTGGATGGCTACACCTTC. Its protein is CASSESRGGLDGYTF.

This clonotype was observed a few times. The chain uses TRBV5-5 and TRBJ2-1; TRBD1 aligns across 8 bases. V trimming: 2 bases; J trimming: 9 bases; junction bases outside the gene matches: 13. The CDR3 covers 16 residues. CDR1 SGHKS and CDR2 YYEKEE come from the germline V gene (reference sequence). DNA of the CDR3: TGTGCCAGCAGCTTAGGACCGGGGACAGGCGGGGCTGAGCAGTTCTTC. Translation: CASSLGPGTGGAEQFF.

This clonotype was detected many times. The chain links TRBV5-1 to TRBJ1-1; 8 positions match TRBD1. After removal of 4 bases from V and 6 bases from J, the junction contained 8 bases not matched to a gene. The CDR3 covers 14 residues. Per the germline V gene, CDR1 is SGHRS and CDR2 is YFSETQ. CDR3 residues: CASSARQGKAEAFF. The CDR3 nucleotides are TGCGCCAGCAGCGCCCGACAGGGGAAGGCTGAAGCTTTCTTT. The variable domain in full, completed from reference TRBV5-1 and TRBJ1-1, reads KAGVTQTPRYLIKTRGQQVTLSCSPISGHRSVSWYQQTPGQGLQFLFEYFSETQRNKGNFPGRFSGRQFSNSRSEMNVSTLELGDSALYLCASSARQGKAEAFFGQGTRLTVV.

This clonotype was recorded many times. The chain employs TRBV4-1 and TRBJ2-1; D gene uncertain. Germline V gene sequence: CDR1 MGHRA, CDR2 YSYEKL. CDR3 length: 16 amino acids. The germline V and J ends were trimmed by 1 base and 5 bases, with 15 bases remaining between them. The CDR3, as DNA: TGCGCCAGCAGCCAAGGTCACACGCTATATGACAATGAGCAGTTCTTC. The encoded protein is CASSQGHTLYDNEQFF.

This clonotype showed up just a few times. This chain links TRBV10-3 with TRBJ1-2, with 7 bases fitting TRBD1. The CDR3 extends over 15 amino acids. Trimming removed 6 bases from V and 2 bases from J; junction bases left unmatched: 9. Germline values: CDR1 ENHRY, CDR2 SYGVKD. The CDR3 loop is CAISPGTASNYGYTF. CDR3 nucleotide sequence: TGTGCCATCAGCCCCGGGACAGCCTCCAACTATGGCTACACCTTC.

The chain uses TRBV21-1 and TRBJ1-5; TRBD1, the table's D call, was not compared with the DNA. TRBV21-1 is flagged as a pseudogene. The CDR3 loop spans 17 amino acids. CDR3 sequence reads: CASSLGDLGLSNQPQHF. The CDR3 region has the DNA TGTGCCAGCAGCCTCGGGGACCTCGGGTTAAGCAATCAGCCCCAGCATTTT.

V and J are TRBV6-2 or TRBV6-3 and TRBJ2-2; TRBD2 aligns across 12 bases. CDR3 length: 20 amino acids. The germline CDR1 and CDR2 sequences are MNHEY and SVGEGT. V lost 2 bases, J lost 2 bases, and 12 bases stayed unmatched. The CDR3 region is CASSYPIFGLAGRNTGELFF. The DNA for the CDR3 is TGTGCCAGCAGTTACCCCATATTCGGACTAGCGGGGAGAAACACCGGGGAGCTGTTTTTT.

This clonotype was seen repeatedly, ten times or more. In nucleotides, the CDR3 is TGTGCCAGCAGGGGTGTAGGTTTGGGTACCGTGGATACGCAGTATTTT. Its translation: CASRGVGLGTVDTQYF. The V gene is TRBV6-5, the J gene TRBJ2-3; D gene unclear. With 6 bases removed from V and 6 bases from J, the gap between germline ends came to 22 bases. The CDR3 has 16 amino acids. Germline CDR1 and CDR2: MNHEY and SVGAGI.

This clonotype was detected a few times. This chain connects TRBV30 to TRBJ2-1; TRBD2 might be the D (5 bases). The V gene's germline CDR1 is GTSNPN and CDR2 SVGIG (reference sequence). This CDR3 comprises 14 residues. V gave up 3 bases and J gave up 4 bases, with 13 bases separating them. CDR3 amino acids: CAWSAADGYNEQFF. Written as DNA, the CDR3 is TGTGCCTGGAGCGCAGCGGACGGTTACAATGAGCAGTTCTTC.

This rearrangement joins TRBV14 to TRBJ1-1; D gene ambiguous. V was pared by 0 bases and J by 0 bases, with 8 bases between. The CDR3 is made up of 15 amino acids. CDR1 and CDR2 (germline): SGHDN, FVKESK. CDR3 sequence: CASSQEVALNTEAFF. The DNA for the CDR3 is TGTGCCAGCAGCCAAGAGGTCGCACTGAACACTGAAGCTTTCTTT.

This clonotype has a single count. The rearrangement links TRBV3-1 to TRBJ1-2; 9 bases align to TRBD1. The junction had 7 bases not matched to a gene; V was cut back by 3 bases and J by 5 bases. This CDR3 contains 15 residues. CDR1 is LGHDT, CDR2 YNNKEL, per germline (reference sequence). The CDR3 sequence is CASSHRGQGKYGYTF. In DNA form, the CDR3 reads TGTGCCAGCAGCCATCGCGGACAGGGGAAGTATGGCTACACCTTC.

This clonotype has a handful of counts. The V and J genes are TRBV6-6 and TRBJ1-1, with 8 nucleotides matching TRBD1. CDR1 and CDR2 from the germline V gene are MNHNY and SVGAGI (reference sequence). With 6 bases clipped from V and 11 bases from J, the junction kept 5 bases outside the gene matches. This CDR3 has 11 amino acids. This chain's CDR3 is CASRVDREAFF. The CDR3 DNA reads TGTGCCAGCAGGGTGGACAGGGAGGCTTTCTTT.

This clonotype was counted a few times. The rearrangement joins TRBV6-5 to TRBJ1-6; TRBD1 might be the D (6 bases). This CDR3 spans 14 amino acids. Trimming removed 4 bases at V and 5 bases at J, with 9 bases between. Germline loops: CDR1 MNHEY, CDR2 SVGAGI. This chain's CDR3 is CASSLQGNNSPLHF. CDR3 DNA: TGTGCCAGCAGTTTACAGGGAAATAATTCACCCCTCCACTTT.

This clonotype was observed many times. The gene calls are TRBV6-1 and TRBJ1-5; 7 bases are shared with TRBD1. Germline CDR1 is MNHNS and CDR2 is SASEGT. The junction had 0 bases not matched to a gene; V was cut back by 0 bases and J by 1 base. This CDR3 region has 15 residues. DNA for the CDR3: TGTGCCAGCAGTGAAGCGACAGGGAGCAATCAGCCCCAGCATTTT. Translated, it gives CASSEATGSNQPQHF.

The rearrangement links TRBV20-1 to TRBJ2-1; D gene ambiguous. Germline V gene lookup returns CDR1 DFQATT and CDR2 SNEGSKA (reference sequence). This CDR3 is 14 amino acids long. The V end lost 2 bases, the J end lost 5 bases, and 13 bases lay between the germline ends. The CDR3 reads CSARPPLGNNEQFF. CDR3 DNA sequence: TGCAGTGCTAGACCCCCGCTGGGCAACAATGAGCAGTTCTTC.

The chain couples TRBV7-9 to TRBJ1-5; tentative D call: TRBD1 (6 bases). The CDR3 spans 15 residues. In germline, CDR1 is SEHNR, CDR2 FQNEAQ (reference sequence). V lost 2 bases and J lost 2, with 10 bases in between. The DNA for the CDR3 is TGTGCCAGCAGCTTAAAAGGGGGTGGCAATCAGCCCCAGCATTTT. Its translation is CASSLKGGGNQPQHF.

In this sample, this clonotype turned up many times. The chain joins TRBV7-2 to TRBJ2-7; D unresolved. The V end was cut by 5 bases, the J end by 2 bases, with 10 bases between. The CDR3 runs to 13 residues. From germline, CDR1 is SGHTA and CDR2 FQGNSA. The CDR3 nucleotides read TGTGCCAGCAGCCTTTCCCCAGCCTACGAGCAGTACTTC. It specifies CASSLSPAYEQYF.

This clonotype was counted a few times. CDR3 residues: CASSLGPRGRDTQYF. CDR3 sequence (DNA): TGTGCCAGCAGCTTGGGACCACGGGGGAGAGATACGCAGTATTTT. This chain connects TRBV7-2 to TRBJ2-3; D is perhaps TRBD2 (6 bases). The CDR3 has 15 amino acids. Trimming left V 3 bases short and J 5 bases short, with 15 bases between. Germline CDR1 reads SGHTA; CDR2 reads FQGNSA.

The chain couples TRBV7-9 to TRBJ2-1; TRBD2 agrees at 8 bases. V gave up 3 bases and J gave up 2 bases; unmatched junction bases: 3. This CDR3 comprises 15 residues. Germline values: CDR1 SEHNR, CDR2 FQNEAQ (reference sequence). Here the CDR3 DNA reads TGTGCCAGCAGCTTCTCGCGGGGGGCCTACAATGAGCAGTTCTTC. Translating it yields CASSFSRGAYNEQFF.